Listed below are T cell receptor beta chains from one sample, sequenced in a study of shared clonotypes between healthy human individuals. Profiling relied on immunoSEQ multiplex PCR, and the TCRdb table lists in-frame clones only, not all of them. The table shows around 1.4 million clones, with 97% to 99% occurring only once. Specimen: naive CD4+ T cells sorted from blood. The receptors were sampled from a man younger than 40 in good health. The CDR3 runs from the conserved cysteine through the conserved F or W.

j_gene	len	v_gene	CDR3aa
TRBJ2-7	12	TRBV6-5	CASSPGHEKQYF
TRBJ1-2	14	TRBV7-8	CASSPLGLNYGYTF
TRBJ2-1	14	TRBV19	CASNTGRERDEQFF
TRBJ2-1	14	TRBV29-1	CSVEVGGPQGEQFF
TRBJ2-2	16	TRBV5-4	CASSYLTGGPTGELFF
TRBJ2-7	14	TRBV7-2	CASSSGLVAYEQYF
TRBJ2-1	14	TRBV28	CASSWEPRVNEQFF
TRBJ1-3	16	TRBV7-2	CASSLALTRSGNTIYF
TRBJ1-2	12	TRBV29-1	CSVGGGNYGYTF
TRBJ2-2	14	TRBV7-9	CASSFGQATGELFF
TRBJ2-1	12	TRBV4-2	CASSQLENEQFF
TRBJ2-7	13	TRBV7-7	CASSLDRANEQYF
TRBJ2-5	13	TRBV9	CASSAHLVETQYF
TRBJ2-5	17	TRBV4-2	CASSLRIGTSSGETQYF
TRBJ2-7	15	TRBV21-1	CASSTSGSSIDEQYF
TRBJ2-5	14	TRBV5-1	CASSPDSPQETQYF
TRBJ2-5	15	TRBV6-1	CASSRRLEAPETQYF
TRBJ1-5	14	TRBV19	CASSIVSSNQPQHF
TRBJ2-7	17	TRBV7-9	CASSVTPGLAGAYEQYF
TRBJ2-4	13	TRBV28	CASSSPGGNIQYF
TRBJ1-1	16	TRBV11-2	CASSLDLGGRWSEAFF
TRBJ2-5	14	TRBV10-2	CASRTSGNQETQYF
TRBJ1-2	14	TRBV7-8	CASRPWTDGYGYTF
TRBJ2-5	14	TRBV5-1	CASSLMGLAETQYF
TRBJ2-3	18	TRBV5-8	CASSSQPVGLSSTDTQYF
TRBJ2-7	16	TRBV9	CASSPQWGTSSYEQYF
TRBJ2-1	14	TRBV5-4	CASSSAGTGNEQFF